This is a list of T cell receptor beta chains from one sample in a study of T cells after yellow fever vaccination. TCRdb recomputed calls from the 5' RACE reads with MiXCR, one row per CDR3 protein. The data hold 300,000 to 350,000 distinct CDR3 sequences, with roughly 4.3% observed a single time. The source was PBMCs, collected 15 days after the yellow fever booster vaccination. The receptors derive from a man aged 18 to 29 who received the YFV17D yellow fever vaccine. The CDR3 runs from the conserved cysteine through the conserved F or W.

V gene	CDR3 protein
TRBV6-2/TRBV6-3	CASSYPQGYGYTF
TRBV12-3/TRBV12-4	CASSPHRAAEAFF
TRBV24-1	CATRGGTGEYNEQFF
TRBV11-3	CASSSGPSAETQYF
TRBV12-3/TRBV12-4	CASCLSGGQETQYF
TRBV4-1	CASSQGDRGFEQFF
TRBV5-1	CASSQGGLRSTDTQYF
TRBV7-2	CASSAGLAGANEQFF
TRBV4-3	CASSQEVAGLAGGETQYF
TRBV7-9	CASSRRSGGTGELFF
TRBV9	CASSRGEYGYTF
TRBV7-6	CASSLEVMQLQILDTQYF
TRBV12-5	CASGLAEYQYF
TRBV20-1	CSAIESYGLAFF
TRBV12-3/TRBV12-4	CASSSSRVVLIAGANVLTF
TRBV29-1	CSGNEGLAGAETQYF
TRBV27	CASSLSLDTYEQYF
TRBV15	CATSRGGFGGHGELFF
TRBV29-1	CSVAQGATGANVLTF
TRBV5-1	CASTTSTGMGYGYTF
TRBV12-3/TRBV12-4	CASSLSNPRGTYGYTF
TRBV10-3	CAISESARASTGELFF
TRBV24-1	CATSDFGGNEQFF
TRBV10-3	CDISEITGELFF
TRBV20-1	CSARESPGGRYNEQFF
TRBV12-3/TRBV12-4	CASSSGFNTGELFF
TRBV9	CASSGGTGGPYEQYF
TRBV7-2	CASSPLARSTDTQYF
TRBV5-1	CASSLLQGTGNSPLHF
TRBV7-2	CASSFPGLAALNEQFF
TRBV5-5	CASRGRQGILTDTQYF
TRBV9	CASSENKRTVTDTQYF
TRBV20-1	CSARYRGGSPLHF
TRBV6-2/TRBV6-3	CASRSSGTGLQETQYF
TRBV27	CASSKRETSGPDTQYF
TRBV12-3/TRBV12-4	CASSLQGVEGQYF
TRBV7-3	CASSASGLAGGRNEQFF
TRBV5-1	CASSTLRGNTEAFF
TRBV5-1	CASSFQGTTEAFF
TRBV27	CASSFGTGSNQPQHF
TRBV5-1	CASSLESAYEQYF